The rows below give T cell receptor beta chains drawn from one sample of a study of T cells after posttransplantation cyclophosphamide. Sequenced by immunoSEQ multiplex PCR; TCRdb stores in-frame clones only, minus some. This table holds about 6,800 clones, roughly 92% found once. The sample here was CD8+ T cells sorted from blood, taken after allogeneic stem cell transplant with posttransplant cyclophosphamide. The receptors were sampled from a male patient in his sixties or seventies who received an allogeneic stem cell transplant from a related donor and was CMV-positive. A subset of T cells may come from the graft donor. Both conserved end residues are part of each CDR3. A D gene is named only where the DNA matches it firmly. Only some rows state a clone size, as once, few, many or a class for expanded clones.

cdr3_length,v_call,d_call,j_call,clone_size,cdr3_nt,cdr3_aa
15,TRBV7-3,TRBD2,TRBJ2-5,-,TGTGCCAGCAGCTCGGGTCGGGGGGGTGGAGAGACCCAGTACTTC,CASSSGRGGGETQYF
13,TRBV29-1,TRBD1,TRBJ2-7,once,TGCAGCGTTGCACAGGGGTGGTCCTACGAGCAGTACTTC,CSVAQGWSYEQYF
12,TRBV2,-,TRBJ2-7,-,TGTGCCAGCAACCTAGCCCTCTACGAGCAGTACTTC,CASNLALYEQYF
15,TRBV19,-,TRBJ1-1,-,TGTGCCAGTAGTATATGGGGAAAGGGGTCCACTGAAGCTTTCTTT,CASSIWGKGSTEAFF
16,TRBV7-9,TRBD1,TRBJ1-4,-,TGTGCCAGCAGCTTCCTACCGGGACAGGGGAATGAAAAACTGTTTTTT,CASSFLPGQGNEKLFF
13,TRBV7-3,-,TRBJ1-2,once,TGTGCCAGCAGCCGTGGGAAGGGAGATGGCTACACCTTC,CASSRGKGDGYTF
16,TRBV12-1,-,TRBJ2-7,-,TGTGCCAGCAGCTCGTCAGGGACAGGGGGCATATACGAGCAGTACTTC,CASSSSGTGGIYEQYF
14,TRBV9,TRBD1,TRBJ2-7,-,TGTGCCAGCAGCGTAACAGGGGCTACCTACGAGCAGTACTTC,CASSVTGATYEQYF
12,TRBV10-3,TRBD1,TRBJ1-3,once,TGTGCTACGAGGACAGGGCGGTACACCATATATTTT,CATRTGRYTIYF
16,TRBV19,TRBD2,TRBJ2-7,-,TGTGCCAGTAGTATAGAGGGCGGCGCGGGGGCCTACGAGCAGTACTTC,CASSIEGGAGAYEQYF
16,TRBV2,TRBD1,TRBJ2-3,-,TGTGCCAGCAGTGAAGCCTCGACAGGGTCGATGGGTACGCAGTATTTT,CASSEASTGSMGTQYF
14,TRBV7-9,-,TRBJ1-2,-,TGTGCCAGCAGCTTAGTGGGACTGAGCTATGGCTACACCTTC,CASSLVGLSYGYTF
17,TRBV7-9,TRBD2,TRBJ2-5,once,TGTGCCAGCAGCTCCCCCGCGGAGGGACTAGCCCAAGAGACCCAGTACTTC,CASSSPAEGLAQETQYF
14,TRBV10-3,-,TRBJ1-3,-,TGTGCCTCACGGGCGGGGTCCTCTGGAAACACCATATATTTT,CASRAGSSGNTIYF
17,TRBV7-2,TRBD1,TRBJ1-2,-,TGTGCCAGCAGCTTAAGCGGCAGGGGGATAGCTAACTATGGCTACACCTTC,CASSLSGRGIANYGYTF
15,TRBV6-1,TRBD1,TRBJ2-7,once,TGTGCCAGCAGTGAATTGGGACAGGGCCGCTACGAGCAGTACTTC,CASSELGQGRYEQYF
12,TRBV27,-,TRBJ1-2,once,TGTGCCGGCCCCAGGGGCAAGCGCGGCTACACCTTC,CAGPRGKRGYTF
18,TRBV4-3,TRBD1,TRBJ2-3,-,TGCGCCAGCAGCCAAGACCTCGGGACAGGGGGGGGGACAGATACGCAGTATTTT,CASSQDLGTGGGTDTQYF
15,TRBV6-5,TRBD2,TRBJ2-1,-,TGTGCCAGCAGTTCCGCTAGCGGGAGTTACAATGAGCAGTTCTTC,CASSSASGSYNEQFF
14,TRBV4-3,-,TRBJ1-1,-,TGCGCCAGCAGCCAAGCCTGGAGGGGCACTGAAGCTTTCTTT,CASSQAWRGTEAFF
12,TRBV27,-,TRBJ1-5,-,TGTGCCAGCAGTTTTATCAATCAGCCCCAGCATTTT,CASSFINQPQHF
15,TRBV27,TRBD2,TRBJ2-1,-,TGTGCCAGCAGTTTGCCTAGCGGGGGGCGCAATGAGCAGTTCTTC,CASSLPSGGRNEQFF
14,TRBV5-6,-,TRBJ2-5,-,TGTGCCAGCAGTCTGGGCTACACCCAAGAGACCCAGTACTTC,CASSLGYTQETQYF
15,TRBV4-3,-,TRBJ1-2,-,TGCGCCAGCAGCCAGGAAGCCTCACAGGGCTATGGCTACACCTTC,CASSQEASQGYGYTF
13,TRBV4-1,TRBD2,TRBJ2-2,once,TGCGCCAGCAGCCAAGACTCCGGGGGGTGGCTGTTTTTT,CASSQDSGGWLFF
15,TRBV27,-,TRBJ1-1,once,TGTGCCAGCAGTTTAGGGGGGGCAGGGTACACTGAAGCTTTCTTT,CASSLGGAGYTEAFF
15,TRBV29-1,-,TRBJ2-5,-,TGCAGCGTTGAAGATGGATTAGCAGCGAGAGAGACCCAGTACTTC,CSVEDGLAARETQYF
14,TRBV27,TRBD2,TRBJ2-7,-,TGTGCCAGCAGTTTCCGTAGCGGGGGCTACGAGCAGTACTTC,CASSFRSGGYEQYF
15,TRBV18,TRBD1,TRBJ1-2,-,TGTGCCAGCTCACCAGGACAGGGGGCTGCCTATGGCTACACCTTC,CASSPGQGAAYGYTF
14,TRBV27,-,TRBJ1-2,-,TGTGCCAGCAGCGTGGACAGAGCTAACTATGGCTACACCTTC,CASSVDRANYGYTF
16,TRBV14,TRBD1,TRBJ2-7,few,TGTGCCAGCAGCGATGGCCCCGGGACAGGGGTTTACGAGCAGTACTTC,CASSDGPGTGVYEQYF
17,TRBV10-3,-,TRBJ1-4,-,TGTGCCAACGGGAGGGGGGACCGTGTAGCAACTAATGAAAAACTGTTTTTT,CANGRGDRVATNEKLFF
15,TRBV6-5,-,TRBJ2-3,-,TGTGCCAGCAGTAGGAGGGCCGATGGAACAGATACGCAGTATTTT,CASSRRADGTDTQYF
15,TRBV4-2,TRBD1,TRBJ1-6,-,TGTGCCAGCAGCCCACACGGGCAGGGGGGTTCACCCCTCCACTTT,CASSPHGQGGSPLHF
12,TRBV29-1,TRBD1,TRBJ2-7,-,TGCAGCGTTGGACAGGGCTCCTACGAGCAGTACTTC,CSVGQGSYEQYF
17,TRBV14,TRBD2,TRBJ2-4,-,TGTGCCAGCAGCCGGACTAGCGGGGTGATGGGCAAAAACATTCAGTACTTT,CASSRTSGVMGKNIQYF
15,TRBV7-9,-,TRBJ1-4,-,TGTGCCAGCAGCTTAGGGAGTGGTTCTAATGAAAAACTGTTTTTT,CASSLGSGSNEKLFF
14,TRBV6-5,-,TRBJ2-7,-,TGTGCCAGCAGTTACTTGGCGACAGGTCAAGAGCAGTACTTC,CASSYLATGQEQYF
14,TRBV5-4,TRBD1,TRBJ1-1,-,TGTGCCAGCAGCTTCGGGACAGGGGGCACTGAAGCTTTCTTT,CASSFGTGGTEAFF
13,TRBV28,-,TRBJ1-5,-,TGTGCCAGCAGTCCTACAGGGTATCAGCCCCAGCATTTT,CASSPTGYQPQHF
16,TRBV14,-,TRBJ2-1,-,TGTGCCAGCAGCCAAGATCCGGGGGACTCCTACAATGAGCAGTTCTTC,CASSQDPGDSYNEQFF
16,TRBV2,TRBD1,TRBJ2-3,-,TGTGCCAGCAGGCTCCAGGGACAGGGGCTCCCAGATACGCAGTATTTT,CASRLQGQGLPDTQYF
13,TRBV9,-,TRBJ1-1,few,TGTGCCAGCAGCGTTACAGGGAACACTGAAGCTTTCTTT,CASSVTGNTEAFF
14,TRBV4-1,-,TRBJ2-7,-,TGCGCCAGCAGCTTCCGGGACATTGCCTACGAGCAGTACTTC,CASSFRDIAYEQYF
15,TRBV21-1,-,TRBJ2-4,-,TGTGCCGGTGGGACTAGCGGGGAAACCAAAAACATTCAGTACTTC,CAGGTSGETKNIQYF
15,TRBV6-1,TRBD1,TRBJ1-1,-,TGTGCCAGCCCGGGACAGGGCCTCATGAACACTGAAGCTTTCTTT,CASPGQGLMNTEAFF
14,TRBV7-3,TRBD2,TRBJ2-3,-,TGTGCCAGCAGCTTCGCGGGGGGGCACGATACGCAGTATTTT,CASSFAGGHDTQYF
17,TRBV5-1,TRBD1,TRBJ2-3,-,TGCGCCAGCAGCTTGGCAACCGGGACAGGAGAGACAGATACGCAGTATTTT,CASSLATGTGETDTQYF
14,TRBV5-6,-,TRBJ1-4,-,TGTGCCAGCAGCTCCACAGGGAGTTGGGAAAAACTGTTTTTT,CASSSTGSWEKLFF
14,TRBV5-6,-,TRBJ2-7,-,TGTGCCAGCAGCTTGGGACTTACGACCTACGAGCAGTACTTC,CASSLGLTTYEQYF
11,TRBV30,-,TRBJ2-7,-,TGTGCCTGGGATACTCCGAGCGAGCAGTACTTC,CAWDTPSEQYF
14,TRBV7-6,-,TRBJ1-1,-,TGTGCCAGCAGCTTAACAGGCATGAACACTGAAGCTTTCTTT,CASSLTGMNTEAFF
15,TRBV5-5,TRBD1,TRBJ1-5,-,TGTGCCAGCAGCTTAGCAGGGACAGGTAATCAGCCCCAGCATTTT,CASSLAGTGNQPQHF
16,TRBV7-2,TRBD2,TRBJ2-1,-,TGTGCCAGCAGCTTAGCGCCGGGGGGGGAGTACAATGAGCAGTTCTTC,CASSLAPGGEYNEQFF
13,TRBV5-6,-,TRBJ1-4,few,TGTGCCAGCAGCTCCTGGCCCCCCGAAAAACTGTTTTTT,CASSSWPPEKLFF
15,TRBV18,TRBD2,TRBJ2-7,-,TGTGCCAGCTCACCCGGGGGGGCCCCCGCAGGCGAGCAGTACTTC,CASSPGGAPAGEQYF
16,TRBV30,-,TRBJ2-3,-,TGTGCCTGGAGTGTAGAGCCGGCAGGGGTGGGAGATACGCAGTATTTT,CAWSVEPAGVGDTQYF